Each of the 28 T cell receptor beta chains below was sequenced from the same sample in a study of spatial heterogeneity in lung cancer. A single record per CDR3 protein comes from TCRdb applying MiXCR to the 5' RACE reads. The sample holds about 23,000 distinct CDR3 sequences, 4% to 6% seen once. Documented time point: sample taken at primary tumor resection. Without sorting, whole RNA was sequenced from tumor, nontumor lung or frozen PBMC. Material: PBMCs, obtained at surgery. Every receptor here comes from a male donor with early-stage non-small cell lung cancer.

Ten or more counts support this clonotype. The V and J genes are TRBV11-2 and TRBJ2-1; D gene unclear. This CDR3 is 12 amino acids long. V was pared by 2 bases and J by 7 bases, with 6 bases between. CDR1 is SGHAT and CDR2 is FQNNGV in the germline V gene. The CDR3 DNA reads as TGTGCCAGCAGCTTAAACAAAAATGAGCAGTTCTTC. Amino acid sequence: CASSLNKNEQFF. Variable domain in full (rest from reference TRBV11-2 and TRBJ2-1): EAGVAQSPRYKIIEKRQSVAFWCNPISGHATLYWYQQILGQGPKLLIQFQNNGVVDDSQLPKDRFSAERLKGVDSTLKIQPAKLEDSAVYLCASSLNKNEQFFGPGTRLTVL.

This clonotype was counted many times. The chain has TRBV21-1 and TRBJ2-2; TRBD1, the D gene given by the table, was not confirmed from the DNA. TRBV21-1 is a known pseudogene. CDR3 length equals 12 residues. DNA of the CDR3: TGTGCCGGGCCAGGGAACACCGGGGAGCTGTTTTTT. Protein sequence: CAGPGNTGELFF.

This clonotype has at least ten counts. CDR3 DNA sequence: TGTGCCAGCAGCTTAGGTACGCGGGGAACCACAGATACGCAGTATTTT. Residues: CASSLGTRGTTDTQYF. V is TRBV7-8 and J is TRBJ2-3; the D gene is possibly TRBD2 (6 bases). The CDR3 sequence is 16 residues long. The germline V and J ends were trimmed by 1 base and 2 bases, with 13 bases remaining between them. The germline V gene has CDR1 SGHVS and CDR2 FQNEAQ. The full variable domain, completed using reference TRBV7-8 and TRBJ2-3, is GAGVSQSPRYKVAKRGQDVALRCDPISGHVSLFWYQQALGQGPEFLTYFQNEAQLDKSGLPSDRFFAERPEGSVSTLKIQRTQQEDSAVYLCASSLGTRGTTDTQYFGPGTRLTVL.

In this sample, this clonotype turned up many times. The chain couples TRBV19 to TRBJ2-2; 7 bases line up with TRBD2. Germline-derived CDR1 and CDR2 are LNHDA and SQIVND (reference sequence). With V trimmed by 3 bases and J by 0 bases, 4 bases remained unmatched. The CDR3 sequence is 16 residues long. CDR3 residues: CASSMDGGTNTGELFF. The CDR3 DNA follows: TGTGCCAGTAGTATGGACGGGGGGACGAACACCGGGGAGCTGTTTTTT.

This clonotype was recorded at least ten times. The CDR3, as DNA: TGCAGTGCTAGAGGCGTAGGGGGGGGCGCAGATACGCAGTATTTT. This sequence encodes CSARGVGGGADTQYF. The chain is built from TRBV20-1 and TRBJ2-3; TRBD2 might be the D (7 bases). CDR3 size: 15 residues. The germline V and J ends were trimmed by 1 base and 4 bases, with 15 bases remaining between them. CDR1 is DFQATT and CDR2 is SNEGSKA in the germline V gene (reference sequence).

This clonotype was picked up many times. The gene calls are TRBV2 and TRBJ2-2; the D gene is possibly TRBD1 (6 bases). V lost 10 bases, J lost 0 bases, and 15 bases lay in between. CDR3 length equals 15 residues. Germline values: CDR1 SNHLY, CDR2 FYNNEI. In DNA, the CDR3 is TGTGCCACCCAGAGGGCAGGGGCGAACACCGGGGAGCTGTTTTTT. This codes for CATQRAGANTGELFF.

A single count supports this clonotype. CDR3 in DNA: TGCGCCAGCGGAGGGGGGATCGGGTTGCCTGGGGCCAACGTCCTGACTTTC. Amino acid sequence: CASGGGIGLPGANVLTF. The J gene is TRBJ2-6, the V gene TRBV4-1; D could derive from TRBD1 or TRBD2 (6 bases each). Germline CDR1 is MGHRA and CDR2 is YSYEKL. CDR3 length: 17 residues. Deletions cut 8 bases from V and 2 bases from J, with 19 bases between.

V gene TRBV23-1 combines with J gene TRBJ2-3; 8 bases are a match to TRBD2. TRBV23-1 is placed among ORFs of uncertain function. The CDR3 extends over 16 amino acids. V dropped 0 bases and J dropped 5; count of bases not matched to a gene: 7. The CDR3 reads CASSQSYRGGLDTQYF. The CDR3 nucleotides read TGCGCCAGCAGTCAATCGTACCGCGGGGGGTTAGATACGCAGTATTTT.

There are many counts of this clonotype. The chain joins TRBV7-6 to TRBJ2-5, with a weak D call TRBD1 (6 bases). The CDR3 totals 15 residues. The germline V gene has CDR1 SGHVS and CDR2 FNYEAQ. The V end was cut by 5 bases, the J end by 5 bases, with 18 bases between. The CDR3 region has the DNA TGTGCCAGCAGCCCAGTCGGGACAACGGGGGAGACCCAGTACTTC. It codes for CASSPVGTTGETQYF.

This clonotype has ten or more counts. This chain links TRBV7-2 with TRBJ2-6, with D tentatively TRBD1 (6 bases). This CDR3 spans 18 amino acids. CDR1 is SGHTA, CDR2 FQGNSA, per germline. Trimming stripped 4 bases from V and 0 bases from J, with 16 bases between. CDR3 loop: CASSSLGAGASGANVLTF. The CDR3 DNA reads as TGTGCCAGCAGCTCACTTGGCGCAGGGGCCTCTGGGGCCAACGTCCTGACTTTC. The full variable domain, in which reference TRBV7-2 and TRBJ2-6 provide the parts outside the CDR3, is GAGVSQSPSNKVTEKGKDVELRCDPISGHTALYWYRQSLGQGLEFLIYFQGNSAPDKSGLPSDRFSAERTGGSVSTLTIQRTQQEDSAVYLCASSSLGAGASGANVLTFGAGSRLTVL.

The chain is built from TRBV6-1 and TRBJ2-1, with D perhaps matching TRBD2 (5 bases). CDR1 and CDR2 from the germline V gene are MNHNS and SASEGT. This CDR3 is 15 amino acids long. The germline V and J ends were trimmed by 0 bases and 6 bases, with 12 bases remaining between them. The CDR3 sequence is CASSEALDRGNEQFF. As DNA, the CDR3 is TGTGCCAGCAGTGAAGCTTTGGACCGGGGCAATGAGCAGTTCTTC.

This clonotype occurred many times. The chain recombines TRBV6-2 or TRBV6-3 with TRBJ2-5; tentatively, D is TRBD2 (5 bases). Trimming removed 8 bases at V and 7 bases at J, with 5 bases between. The CDR3 runs 9 residues. Germline V CDR1 and CDR2: MNHEY, SVGEGT. CDR3 sequence reads: CASAGTQYF. In DNA, the CDR3 is TGTGCCAGCGCGGGGACCCAGTACTTC.

This clonotype has a count of ten or more. The chain links TRBV19 to TRBJ2-1, with D tentatively TRBD2 (6 bases). The V gene lost 3 bases and the J gene lost 0 bases, with 15 bases spanning the gap. Germline CDR1 reads LNHDA; CDR2 reads SQIVND (reference sequence). CDR3 length: 17 residues. The DNA of the CDR3 is TGTGCCAGTAGTATGGAGGTAGCGGAAAACTCCTACAATGAGCAGTTCTTC. Its translation is CASSMEVAENSYNEQFF.

This clonotype was recorded many times. The chain couples TRBV18 to TRBJ2-5; 11 bases are a match to TRBD2. The ends lost 5 bases at V and 3 bases at J; junction bases unmatched: 5. The V gene's germline CDR1 is KGHSH and CDR2 LQKENI. The CDR3 is made up of 15 amino acids. CDR3 sequence reads: CASSSLAGEEETQYF. CDR3 DNA: TGTGCCAGCTCATCACTAGCGGGAGAAGAAGAGACCCAGTACTTC.

This clonotype was detected many times. The chain recombines TRBV7-3 with TRBJ1-3; no firm D call. Germline-derived CDR1 and CDR2 are SGHTA and FQGTGA. This CDR3 contains 16 residues. Trimming cost V 0 bases and J 0 bases, with 9 bases left between them. The DNA of the CDR3 is TGTGCCAGCAGCTTAACGTTAGGAAGCTCTGGAAACACCATATATTTT. Its translation: CASSLTLGSSGNTIYF.

The chain uses TRBV19 and TRBJ1-2; TRBD1 matches 7 bases. The J segment lost 2 bases and the V segment lost 2 bases, leaving 8 bases of the junction unmatched. CDR1 is LNHDA, CDR2 SQIVND, per germline (reference sequence). This CDR3 contains 16 residues. The CDR3 nucleotides read TGTGCCAGTAGTATAAGACAGGGAACGTCGAACTATGGCTACACCTTC. Translating gives CASSIRQGTSNYGYTF.

This clonotype has a count of ten or more. The gene calls are TRBV7-2 and TRBJ1-1; D is unresolved. Germline lookup yields CDR1 SGHTA and CDR2 FQGNSA. This CDR3 spans 14 amino acids. With 5 bases removed from V and 4 bases from J, the gap between germline ends came to 14 bases. The CDR3 loop reads CASSLVGLATEAFF. The CDR3 bases are TGTGCCAGCAGCCTAGTGGGCTTGGCCACTGAAGCTTTCTTT.

By sample share, this clonotype is medium-sized. The chain recombines TRBV10-3 with TRBJ2-3, with 8 bases identical to TRBD2. The junction had 11 bases not matched to a gene; V was cut back by 5 bases and J by 4 bases. The length of the CDR3 is 16 residues. From germline, CDR1 is ENHRY and CDR2 SYGVKD. The CDR3 region is CAISPTSGGTADTQYF. The CDR3 nucleotides read TGTGCCATCAGTCCCACTAGCGGTGGAACCGCAGATACGCAGTATTTT.

This clonotype is medium-sized by share. V usage is TRBV12-3 or TRBV12-4 and J usage is TRBJ2-5; no firm D call. With 5 bases removed from V and 5 bases from J, the gap between germline ends came to 6 bases. This CDR3 is 11 amino acids long. CDR3 nucleotides: TGTGCCAGCAGTCTCTCGGAGACCCAGTACTTC. Residues: CASSLSETQYF.

At least ten counts were recorded for this clonotype. The chain is built from TRBV6-1 and TRBJ2-3; TRBD2 agrees at 12 bases. The CDR3 is 19 residues long. The V segment lost 3 bases and the J segment 6 bases; nucleotides outside the gene matches: 16. Germline-derived CDR1 and CDR2 are MNHNS and SASEGT. For the CDR3, the DNA is TGTGCCAGCAGTGACTTGGGGAAAACTCTAGCGGGAGGGCCGGATACGCAGTATTTT. Translating it yields CASSDLGKTLAGGPDTQYF.

Many counts were recorded for this clonotype. The rearrangement links TRBV5-1 to TRBJ2-1, with a weak D call TRBD1 (5 bases). This CDR3 has 14 residues. CDR1 and CDR2 from the germline V gene are SGHRS and YFSETQ. V shed 4 bases and J shed 2 bases, with 10 bases lying between them. The CDR3 DNA sequence: TGCGCCAGCAGCCCCAGGGTTACCTACAATGAGCAGTTCTTC. Its translation is CASSPRVTYNEQFF.

This clonotype was picked up many times. V usage is TRBV6-2 or TRBV6-3 and J usage is TRBJ2-7, with 11 nucleotides matching TRBD2. Germline V gene sequence: CDR1 MNHEY, CDR2 SVGEGT. The trim removed 6 bases at V and 3 bases at J, leaving 4 bases unmatched. The CDR3 is 14 residues long. Here the CDR3 DNA reads TGTGCCAGCAGCCTAACTAGCGGGGGCTACGAGCAGTACTTC. Amino acids: CASSLTSGGYEQYF.

This clonotype was picked up many times. The rearrangement links TRBV27 to TRBJ2-1; maybe TRBD2 (6 bases). Trimming removed 0 bases from V and 3 bases from J, with 6 bases in between. Germline V gene lookup returns CDR1 MNHEY and CDR2 SMNVEV (reference sequence). The CDR3 has 14 residues. The CDR3 nucleotides read TGTGCCAGCAGTTTATCGGGGGGCTACAATGAGCAGTTCTTC. It codes for CASSLSGGYNEQFF.

This clonotype was seen many times. The gene calls are TRBV30 and TRBJ2-4; D is perhaps TRBD2 (6 bases). V lost 1 base and J 1 base, leaving 8 bases between the germline ends. In germline, CDR1 is GTSNPN, CDR2 SVGIG (reference sequence). The CDR3 spans 14 residues. CDR3 protein: CAWSGGEAKNIQYF. The CDR3 region has the DNA TGTGCCTGGAGTGGCGGGGAGGCCAAAAACATTCAGTACTTC.

CDR3 sequence: CASSTNRGLNEKLFF. CDR3 coding DNA: TGTGCCAGCAGCACAAACAGGGGGCTCAATGAAAAACTGTTTTTT. This chain uses TRBV5-4 with TRBJ1-4; TRBD1 matches at 9 bases. CDR1 SGHNT and CDR2 YYREEE come from the germline V gene (reference sequence). V dropped 4 bases and J dropped 5; count of bases not matched to a gene: 6. The CDR3 totals 15 residues.

This clonotype came up a few times. V gene TRBV19 combines with J gene TRBJ1-4; D unresolved. Trimming shortened V by 7 bases and J by 3 bases, and 9 bases separated the two germline ends. Germline CDR1 is LNHDA and CDR2 is SQIVND (reference sequence). The CDR3 runs 13 residues. CDR3 DNA sequence: TGTGCCAGTACCACCCCGGCTAATGAAAAACTGTTTTTT. Translated: CASTTPANEKLFF.

Many counts were recorded for this clonotype. The rearrangement joins TRBV6-5 to TRBJ1-1, with D uncertain. With 6 bases removed from V and 0 bases from J, the gap between germline ends came to 8 bases. The CDR3 is 13 residues long. The V gene's germline CDR1 is MNHEY and CDR2 SVGAGI. The CDR3 DNA follows: TGTGCCAGCAGGTATAACATGAACACTGAAGCTTTCTTT. It is translated as CASRYNMNTEAFF.

This clonotype was counted at least ten times. The chain has TRBV6-5 and TRBJ1-2; no definite D call. CDR1 is MNHEY, CDR2 SVGAGI, per germline. Trimming took off 6 bases at V and 6 bases at J, with 17 bases between the two ends. This CDR3 is built from 14 residues. The CDR3 region is CASRDQRGTHGYTF. CDR3 coding DNA: TGTGCCAGCAGAGACCAACGGGGAACCCATGGCTACACCTTC.